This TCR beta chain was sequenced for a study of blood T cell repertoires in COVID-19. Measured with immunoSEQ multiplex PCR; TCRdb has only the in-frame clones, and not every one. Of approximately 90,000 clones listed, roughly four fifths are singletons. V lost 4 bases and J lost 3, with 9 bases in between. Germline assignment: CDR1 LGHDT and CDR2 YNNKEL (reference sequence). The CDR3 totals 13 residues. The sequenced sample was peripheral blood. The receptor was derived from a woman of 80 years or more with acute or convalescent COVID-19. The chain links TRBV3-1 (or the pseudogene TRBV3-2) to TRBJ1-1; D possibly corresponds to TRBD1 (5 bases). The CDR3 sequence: CASSRRQYTEAFF. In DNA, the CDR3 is TGTGCCAGCAGCCGCCGACAGTACACTGAAGCTTTCTTT.